The 22 T cell receptor beta chains below were found in one sample sequenced in a study of T-cell memory formation after mild COVID-19. Each CDR3 protein gets one entry after TCRdb re-called the 5' RACE reads with MiXCR. Of about half a million distinct CDR3 sequences listed, 18% are singletons. The sample was PBMCs or a T cell subset sorted from them (not recorded which). Source of these receptors: an adult woman who had mild COVID-19 (a few samples of this study predate the infection). Cell type and time point are not known.

The chain carries TRBV12-3 or TRBV12-4 and TRBJ2-2; no reliable D call. V dropped 7 bases and J dropped 0 bases, with 15 bases sitting between them. The CDR3 length is 16 residues. The CDR3 region is CASNLDGLANTGELFF. The CDR3 bases are TGTGCCAGCAACTTGGACGGGCTCGCGAACACCGGGGAGCTGTTTTTT.

This clonotype was recorded a few times. A single base separates this from a much larger clone, so it may be a read error. This rearrangement joins TRBV5-1 to TRBJ1-2; TRBD1 is a possible D gene (6 bases). There are 14 residues in the CDR3. The germline V gene encodes CDR1 SGHRS and CDR2 YFSETQ. Trimming removed 0 bases from V and 1 base from J, with 7 bases in between. The CDR3 nucleotides are TGCGCCAGCAGCTTGGGGACAGATAACTATGGCTACACCTTC. Translating it yields CASSLGTDNYGYTF.

CDR3 residues: CASSPAGGPETRGYTF. CDR3 nucleotide sequence: TGTGCCAGCTCACCAGCCGGAGGCCCCGAAACGAGAGGCTACACCTTC. The rearrangement links TRBV18 to TRBJ1-2; D uncertain. From germline, CDR1 is KGHSH and CDR2 LQKENI. Trimming shortened V by 2 bases and J by 8 bases, and 21 bases separated the two germline ends. This CDR3 has 16 amino acids.

This clonotype was seen a handful of times. This chain uses TRBV9 with TRBJ1-6, with 9 bases fitting TRBD1. The CDR3 length is 15 residues. Germline values: CDR1 SGDLS, CDR2 YYNGEE. The ends lost 3 bases at V and 9 bases at J; junction bases unmatched: 7. The chain's CDR3 is CASSAGTGFASPLHF. The CDR3 region has the DNA TGTGCCAGCAGCGCCGGGACAGGGTTTGCTTCACCCCTCCACTTT.

This clonotype was counted only a few times. V is TRBV6-5 and J is TRBJ2-3; no clear D gene. The V gene lost 3 bases and the J gene lost 6 bases, with 10 bases spanning the gap. The CDR3 is 13 amino acids. From germline, CDR1 is MNHEY and CDR2 SVGAGI. The CDR3 reads CASSYYRLDTQYF. DNA of the CDR3: TGTGCCAGCAGTTATTACCGTTTGGATACGCAGTATTTT.

V usage is TRBV20-1 and J usage is TRBJ1-2, with TRBD1 matching 7 bases. Per germline, CDR1 DFQATT and CDR2 SNEGSKA (reference sequence). V gave up 6 bases and J gave up 6 bases; unmatched junction bases: 16. This CDR3 region has 15 residues. In DNA, the CDR3 is TGCAGTGCCCGGGAGACAGGGCTAGAGGTTGATGGCTACACCTTC. Translation: CSARETGLEVDGYTF.

V gene TRBV12-3 or TRBV12-4 combines with J gene TRBJ2-7; the D gene could be TRBD1 or TRBD2 (5 bases each). V dropped 3 bases and J dropped 5 bases, with 17 bases sitting between them. This CDR3 comprises 15 residues. DNA of the CDR3: TGTGCCAGCAGTTTCCAAGCAGGGAGTTGGAACGAGCAGTACTTC. Its translation: CASSFQAGSWNEQYF.

This clonotype was observed a handful of times. CDR3 nucleotides: TGTGCCACCAGCAGGACGACAGCTTACGAGCAGTACTTC. Translation gives CATSRTTAYEQYF. J is TRBJ2-7 and V is TRBV15; possible D gene TRBD1, 5 bases. The CDR3 contains 13 residues. V gave up 3 bases and J gave up 4 bases, with 10 bases separating them. Germline values: CDR1 LNHNV, CDR2 YYDKDF (reference sequence).

V and J are TRBV20-1 and TRBJ2-5, with 7 bases matching TRBD2. The CDR3 consists of 15 residues. J lost 2 bases, V lost 3 bases, and 9 bases had no gene match. Germline V gives CDR1 DFQATT, CDR2 SNEGSKA (reference sequence). CDR3 residues: CSASALREIQETQYF. The CDR3, as DNA: TGCAGTGCTAGTGCATTGCGGGAGATTCAAGAGACCCAGTACTTC.

In DNA form, the CDR3 reads TGTGCCTGGAGTGTAGGAGGGACCCGCACAGATACGCAGTATTTT. Amino acids: CAWSVGGTRTDTQYF. This chain connects TRBV30 to TRBJ2-3; tentative D call: TRBD2 (6 bases). Trimming pared 0 bases from V and 1 base from J, leaving 11 bases between. The CDR3 is 15 residues long. The V gene's germline CDR1 is GTSNPN and CDR2 SVGIG (reference sequence).

This clonotype was seen a few times. The rearrangement uses TRBV11-1 and TRBJ1-1; no firm D call. Germline V gene sequence: CDR1 SGHAT, CDR2 FQDESV (reference sequence). The V end lost 3 bases, the J end lost 5 bases, and 10 bases lay between the germline ends. The CDR3 covers 13 residues. The DNA of the CDR3 is TGTGCCAGCAGCTTCTGGGAGAGGACTGAAGCTTTCTTT. Translation gives CASSFWERTEAFF.

The table lists this clonotype with a few counts. V gene TRBV28 combines with J gene TRBJ2-1; TRBD1 matches 11 bases. Germline V gene lookup returns CDR1 MDHEN and CDR2 SYDVKM. J gave up 6 bases and V 7 bases, and 5 bases lay outside the gene matches. The CDR3 contains 14 residues. CDR3 sequence reads: CASIPGQGGNEQFF. DNA of the CDR3: TGTGCCAGCATTCCGGGACAGGGGGGCAATGAGCAGTTCTTC.

The chain couples TRBV11-2 to TRBJ2-2, with D perhaps given as TRBD1 or TRBD2 (6 bases each). From germline, CDR1 is SGHAT and CDR2 FQNNGV. The length of the CDR3 is 18 residues. V was shortened by 3 bases and J by 2 bases, with 19 bases between the two germline ends. The CDR3 sequence: CASSFIPIGGANTGELFF. As DNA, the CDR3 is TGTGCCAGCAGCTTTATCCCTATCGGGGGCGCAAACACCGGGGAGCTGTTTTTT.

A few counts support this clonotype. J is TRBJ2-3 and V is TRBV12-3 or TRBV12-4; perhaps D is TRBD1 or TRBD2 (7 bases each). This CDR3 is 14 amino acids long. V lost 2 bases and J lost 5, with 11 bases in between. The CDR3 region has the DNA TGTGCCAGCAGTTTAAGCAGGGGGGGAGATACGCAGTATTTT. It translates to CASSLSRGGDTQYF.

The genes are TRBV7-9 and TRBJ2-4, with TRBD1 matching over 7 bases. J lost 2 bases, V lost 5 bases, and 6 bases had no gene match. Germline V gene data show CDR1 as SEHNR and CDR2 as FQNEAQ (reference sequence). This CDR3 contains 15 residues. CDR3 protein: CASSPETGSKNIQYF. CDR3 DNA sequence: TGTGCCAGCAGCCCCGAGACAGGGTCCAAAAACATTCAGTACTTC.

In this sample, this clonotype turned up a few times. This rearrangement joins TRBV7-9 to TRBJ2-3; the D gene is possibly TRBD2 (6 bases). CDR1 and CDR2 (germline): SEHNR, FQNEAQ (reference sequence). The CDR3 consists of 15 residues. V lost 3 bases and J lost 2, with 12 bases in between. CDR3 nucleotides: TGTGCCAGCAGCTTCCTCGGGGGAACCACAGATACGCAGTATTTT. Protein sequence: CASSFLGGTTDTQYF.

The J gene is TRBJ1-1, the V gene TRBV29-1; perhaps TRBD1 as D (6 bases). V lost 4 bases and J lost 3, with 18 bases in between. The CDR3 is 15 amino acids. The germline gives CDR1 SQVTM, CDR2 ANQGSEA. The CDR3 protein is CSVAGARLSYTEAFF. CDR3 DNA: TGCAGCGTTGCGGGGGCAAGGCTTTCATACACTGAAGCTTTCTTT.

J is TRBJ2-3 and V is TRBV5-1, with TRBD1 identical over 8 bases. V lost 0 bases to trimming and J lost 4 bases; unmatched junction nucleotides: 4. This CDR3 region has 15 residues. Per germline, CDR1 SGHRS and CDR2 YFSETQ. The CDR3 here is CASSLETGVADTQYF. The DNA of the CDR3 is TGCGCCAGCAGCTTGGAGACAGGGGTGGCAGATACGCAGTATTTT. The whole variable domain, filled in from reference TRBV5-1 and TRBJ2-3, reads KAGVTQTPRYLIKTRGQQVTLSCSPISGHRSVSWYQQTPGQGLQFLFEYFSETQRNKGNFPGRFSGRQFSNSRSEMNVSTLELGDSALYLCASSLETGVADTQYFGPGTRLTVL.

This clonotype has more than one count but fewer than ten. The V and J genes are TRBV3-1 and TRBJ2-7, with 7 bases lining up with TRBD1. CDR1 is LGHDT and CDR2 is YNNKEL in the germline V gene (reference sequence). With V trimmed by 4 bases and J by 5 bases, 8 bases remained unmatched. The CDR3 length is 14 residues. The CDR3 DNA reads TGTGCCAGCAGCCTTGGAAGTGACAGGGACGAGCAGTACTTC. Translation gives CASSLGSDRDEQYF.

The chain carries TRBV27 and TRBJ1-6, with D maybe TRBD1 (6 bases). The V and J ends lost 5 bases and 8 bases respectively, with 22 bases between them. Looked up from germline, CDR1 is MNHEY and CDR2 is SMNVEV (reference sequence). CDR3 size: 17 residues. The CDR3 region has the DNA TGTGCCAGCAGTCGCACAGGGTCGGGGGTGTCGGATTCACCCCTCCACTTT. Protein: CASSRTGSGVSDSPLHF.

J is TRBJ1-5 and V is TRBV12-3 or TRBV12-4; no firm D call. Between the trimmed V and J ends, which lost 3 bases and 2 bases, there was a span of 14 bases. The CDR3 covers 16 residues. CDR3 in amino acids: CASSLYGRAGNQPQHF. The CDR3 region has the DNA TGTGCCAGCAGTTTGTACGGCCGGGCGGGCAATCAGCCCCAGCATTTT.

This rearrangement joins TRBV5-1 to TRBJ2-5; TRBD2 matches 13 bases. This CDR3 region has 16 residues. Germline V gives CDR1 SGHRS, CDR2 YFSETQ. The trim removed 4 bases at V and 1 base at J, leaving 4 bases unmatched. The CDR3 DNA sequence: TGCGCCAGCAGCATCGGGACTAGCGGGACCCAAGAGACCCAGTACTTC. It translates to CASSIGTSGTQETQYF.